The clone carrying this T cell receptor (beta chain) has only a few counts. Antigen unknown. This sample was taken from a study of T cells in Graves' hyperthyroidism and ophthalmopathy. Uncontrolled infection, other autoimmune disease, pregnancy or lactation led to exclusion. Authors of the study amplified TCR beta CDR3 regions from RNA transcripts. TCR CDR3 underwent first-round RT-PCR with the HTBI primer set. From the multiplex PCR reads, TCRdb called clonotypes with MiXCR, one entry per CDR3 protein. The repertoire includes 250,000 to 300,000 distinct CDR3 sequences, roughly 19% of them detected once, and under 45% sits in the top ten. Findings of the study overall: Blood shared most expanded thyroid clonotypes above 0.001.

Germline V lookup: CDR1 MNHNS, CDR2 SASEGT. V lost 7 bases and J lost 2, with 17 bases in between. The CDR3 runs 16 residues. The chain links TRBV6-1 to TRBJ2-2; perhaps D is TRBD1 or TRBD2 (5 bases each). This clonotype was obtained from a man aged 50-59 years with Graves' ophthalmopathy. The sequencing input was blood. The CDR3 region has the DNA TGTGCCAGCAATACTTTTCAGCGGACAAACACCGGGGAGCTGTTTTTT. Its translation is CASNTFQRTNTGELFF.